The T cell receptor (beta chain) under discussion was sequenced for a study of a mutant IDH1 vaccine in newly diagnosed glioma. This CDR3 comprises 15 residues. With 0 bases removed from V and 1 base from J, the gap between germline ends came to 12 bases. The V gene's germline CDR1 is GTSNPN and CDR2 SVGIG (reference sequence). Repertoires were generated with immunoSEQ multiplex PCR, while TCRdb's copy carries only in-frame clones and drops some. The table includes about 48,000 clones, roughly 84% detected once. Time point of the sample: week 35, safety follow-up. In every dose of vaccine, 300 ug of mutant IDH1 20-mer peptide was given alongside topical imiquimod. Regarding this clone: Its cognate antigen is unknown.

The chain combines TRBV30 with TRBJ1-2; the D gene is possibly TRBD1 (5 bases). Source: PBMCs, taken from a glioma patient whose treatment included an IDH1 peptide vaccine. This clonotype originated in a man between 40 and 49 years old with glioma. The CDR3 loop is CAWSVQDGRNYGYTF. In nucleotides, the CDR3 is TGTGCCTGGAGTGTACAGGACGGGCGTAACTATGGCTACACCTTC. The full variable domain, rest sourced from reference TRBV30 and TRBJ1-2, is SQTIHQWPATLVQPVGSPLSLECTVEGTSNPNLYWYRQAAGRGLQLLFYSVGIGQISSEVPQNLSASRPQDRQFILSSKKLLLSDSGFYLCAWSVQDGRNYGYTFGSGTRLTVV.